The text below deals with one TCR beta chain. Its antigen is currently not known. Base qualities are not recorded, but no much larger clone differs from it by a single base. This record belongs to a study of blood T cell repertoires in COVID-19 (dated by TCRdb to the early 2020s). Study-level background: Samples covering the acute and convalescent phases of COVID-19 were provided by collaborators in the United States, Italy and Spain. The material from the prospective study consisted of cDNA or gDNA derived from T cells, B-cell-depleted T cells, or PBMCs. Deeply sampled blood TCRbeta repertoires from subjects exposed to, actively infected with, or recovered from COVID-19 were included in the dataset. The repertoires were released in a freely available public database meant as a resource for research on the immune response to SARS-CoV-2. The samples were drawn from two sources: the first 160 participants of the ongoing ImmuneRACE study, and fewer than 1,500 subjects contributed by 6 global collaborators. The sample metadata nearly always contained a de-identified subject ID, COVID-19 status, age in years and sex. Where available, HLA class I and class II types were obtained from metadata supplied by the sample provider rather than from assay-based typing.

Broad study findings and their caveats: Clinical and demographic metadata were provided uncurated, with the amount varying by source and participant.

V is pared back by 0 bases and J by 7 bases, with 16 bases lying between the germline termini. Counted from cysteine to phenylalanine, this CDR3 has 15 amino acids. The entry retains the CDR3 DNA only, 45 bases that are in frame from base 1. The germline V gene (reference sequence) provides CDR1 SGHNT and CDR2 YYREEE. The immunoSEQ Assay, a bias-controlled multiplex PCR, was used to amplify TCRbeta CDR3 regions from genomic DNA. Regarding the original processing steps: Within the assay, amplification of reference gene primers was used to estimate how many nucleated cells each sample contained. To quantify the absolute abundance of each unique TCRbeta CDR3 rearrangement, sequence reads were collapsed and filtered. For each sample, productive Simpson clonality was calculated by taking the square root of Simpson's diversity index across productive rearrangements. In TCRdb, the immuneACCESS table is reduced to in-frame sequences with V and J assigned. These tables do not hold every clone; where another copy was compared, an unresolved V gene accounts for under half, and the others remain unexplained. V and J calls and clone size come straight from that table; D and trimming were deduced from the DNA. Counted in this sample were 200,000 to 250,000 clones; approximately 81% of them appeared once. Together, the top ten hold around 0.97% of the sample.

Each collaborating institution followed its own protocols to collect whole blood in K2EDTA tubes. Collaborator samples were shipped for TCRbeta analysis as frozen whole blood, isolated PBMCs, or DNA extracted from either sample type. The TCR originated in a man aged 40-49 years with acute or convalescent COVID-19. Rearrangement joined TRBV5-4 to TRBJ1-2; the best D guess is TRBD1, with 5 bases matching. Sequenced sample: peripheral blood. The bases read TGTGCCAGCAGCTTGGCCCCTCCTCGGGGACTTGGCTACACCTTC. This encodes CASSLAPPRGLGYTF.